This TCR beta chain was captured in a study of OX40 agonist ivuxolimab in advanced cancers. Germline CDR1 SGHVS, CDR2 FQNEAQ. Between the trimmed V and J ends, which lost 1 base and 6 bases, there was a span of 4 bases. CDR3 length: 11 amino acids. Profiled with immunoSEQ multiplex PCR; TCRdb holds only in-frame clones, not every one. The sample has roughly 64,000 clones, roughly nine tenths seen once. This sequence joins TRBV7-8 and TRBJ2-7; D gene unclear. Sequencing was performed on CD4+ or CD8+ T cells sorted from blood, taken in a trial of the OX40 agonist ivuxolimab. This clonotype originated in an adult with an advanced solid tumor such as melanoma, head and neck, liver or kidney cancer. The CDR3 here is CASSLVLEQYF. The CDR3 nucleotides read TGTGCCAGCAGCTTAGTTCTCGAGCAGTACTTC.